The sequence of this TCR beta chain was determined in a study of blood T cells in healthy people across ages. Study-wide findings and caveats: Long-lived and aged donors differed, with more naive CD4+ cells and higher diversity in the long-lived. Samples with more naive T cells showed higher observed beta diversity.

CDR3 length equals 14 residues. CDR1 is MNHEY and CDR2 is SVGAGI in the germline V gene. Each sample provided at least 5.5 micrograms of extracted total RNA. A second roughly 6 to 12 cycle PCR used barcoded and J-beta primers. From each sample, at least 2.5 million paired-end reads containing CDR3 were obtained. TCRdb reprocessed the 5' RACE reads with MiXCR, giving one entry per CDR3 protein. In the table there are about a million distinct CDR3 sequences, 35% to 45% of which are singletons. This clonotype was seen a few times. The target antigen is unknown. This TCR came from a man aged 18 to 30 in good health. The rearrangement uses TRBV6-5 and TRBJ2-5; D not resolved. TRBJ2-7 matches the DNA end more closely, so the J call is doubtful. The specimen sequenced was blood. In DNA form, the CDR3 reads TGTGCCAGCAGCTCGGTGATCGTGGGCTACGAGCAGTACTTC. It yields the protein CASSSVIVGYEQYF.